This T cell receptor beta chain was sequenced for a study of CD8+CD57+ T cells in acquired aplastic anemia. As for the study in general: Sorted CD4+ and CD8+ cells yielded DNA averaging around 3.5 ug. Findings and caveats of the study: Patients and healthy controls showed no significant CD8+ Simpson's diversity difference.

With respect to this clonotype: Antigen: not known.

Sequencing was done on patients that had shown CD8+CD57+ cell expansion by flow cytometry. Every patient was diagnosed with severe acquired aplastic anemia. The trim removed 2 bases at V and 4 bases at J, leaving 3 bases unmatched. This CDR3 is built from 14 residues. From germline, CDR1 is MNHEY and CDR2 SVGAGI. Genomic DNA was employed as the template in profiling TCR beta VDJ and CDR3. TCRdb re-called the reads through MiXCR, storing one row per CDR3 protein. The sample carries 120,000 or so distinct CDR3 sequences, 40% recorded once. Sequenced material: sorted CD4+, CD8+, or CD8+CD57+ T cells (not recorded which) from PBMCs. This chain uses TRBV6-5 with TRBJ1-1; 8 nucleotides match TRBD1. This TCR was recovered from a human donor with aplastic anemia. Written as DNA, the CDR3 is TGTGCCAGCAGTTACACAGGGGGGAGCACTGAAGCTTTCTTT. This encodes CASSYTGGSTEAFF.